The sequence of this T cell receptor (beta chain) was determined in a study of Ad26.COV2.S vaccination and SARS-CoV-2 variants. Study at large: Within the COV1001 Ad26.COV2.S trial arm, the donor was enrolled. General study results and limits: Compared with placebo recipients, vaccine recipients had higher spike-specific TCR breadth.

As to this clone: Its antigen is not known.

Treatment denoted: 15 to 20 received Ad26.COV2.S at low or high dose, single or two shots; several received placebo; per-sample allocation not given. Samples came from day 63 after the first vaccine or placebo injection. The CDR3 is 15 amino acids. Germline V gene sequence: CDR1 LGHNA, CDR2 YNFKEQ. V lost 4 bases and J 5 bases, leaving 17 bases between the germline ends. Only in-frame clones appear in the TCRdb table, and some are missing; sequencing was by immunoSEQ multiplex PCR. The sample shows more than 300,000 clones, just over 85% of them seen only once. Sequencing used peripheral blood, obtained in a trial of Ad26.COV2.S vaccine versus placebo. The sequence derives from a person aged 18-60 years who received the Ad26.COV2.S COVID-19 vaccine or a placebo. This chain connects TRBV4-2 to TRBJ1-2, with a weak D call TRBD1 (6 bases). The CDR3 region is CASSPEGGTRYGYTF. CDR3 DNA sequence: TGTGCCAGCAGCCCGGAAGGGGGGACACGGTATGGCTACACCTTC.